This TCR beta chain was documented in a study of OX40 agonist ivuxolimab in advanced cancers. Study summary: Given to patients was ivuxolimab, an agonistic anti-OX40 (CD134) antibody. Among those treated, three patients had partial responses, one with hepatocellular carcinoma and two with cutaneous melanoma.

The CDR3 has 13 amino acids. V was pared by 0 bases and J by 8 bases, with 13 bases between. Per germline, CDR1 GTSNPN and CDR2 SVGIG (reference sequence). Generated by immunoSEQ multiplex PCR, the TCRdb table keeps only in-frame clones and is missing some. The sample records around 55,000 clones, nearly 90% being singletons. The specimen was CD4+ or CD8+ T cells sorted from blood, collected in a trial of the OX40 agonist ivuxolimab. This chain links TRBV30 with TRBJ1-2; D remains unclear. The receptor was derived from an adult with an advanced solid tumor such as melanoma, head and neck, liver or kidney cancer. CDR3 loop: CAWSVPPGRGYTF. CDR3 nucleotides: TGTGCCTGGAGTGTACCGCCTGGGCGCGGCTACACCTTC. The complete variable domain, with remaining parts taken from reference TRBV30 and TRBJ1-2, reads SQTIHQWPATLVQPVGSPLSLECTVEGTSNPNLYWYRQAAGRGLQLLFYSVGIGQISSEVPQNLSASRPQDRQFILSSKKLLLSDSGFYLCAWSVPPGRGYTFGSGTRLTVV.